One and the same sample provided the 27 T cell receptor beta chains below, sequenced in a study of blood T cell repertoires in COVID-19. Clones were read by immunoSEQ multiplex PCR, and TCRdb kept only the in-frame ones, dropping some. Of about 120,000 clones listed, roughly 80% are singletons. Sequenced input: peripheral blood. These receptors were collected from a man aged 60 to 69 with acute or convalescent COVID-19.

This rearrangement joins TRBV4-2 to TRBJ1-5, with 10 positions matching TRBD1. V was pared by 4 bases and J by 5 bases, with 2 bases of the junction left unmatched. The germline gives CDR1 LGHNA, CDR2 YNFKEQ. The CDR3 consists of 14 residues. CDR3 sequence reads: CASSPGQGDQPQHF. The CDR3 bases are TGTGCCAGCAGCCCCGGACAGGGGGATCAGCCCCAGCATTTT.

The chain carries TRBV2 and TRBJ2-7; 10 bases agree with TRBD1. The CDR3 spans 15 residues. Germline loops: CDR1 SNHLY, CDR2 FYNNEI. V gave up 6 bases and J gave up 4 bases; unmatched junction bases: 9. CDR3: CASRVRGTGVYEQYF. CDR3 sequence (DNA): TGTGCCAGCAGGGTCCGCGGGACAGGGGTATACGAGCAGTACTTC.

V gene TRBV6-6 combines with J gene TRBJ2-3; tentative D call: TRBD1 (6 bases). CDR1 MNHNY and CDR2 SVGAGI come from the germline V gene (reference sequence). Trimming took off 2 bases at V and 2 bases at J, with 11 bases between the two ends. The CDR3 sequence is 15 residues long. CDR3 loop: CASSYADRTTDTQYF. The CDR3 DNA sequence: TGTGCCAGCAGTTACGCTGACAGGACCACAGATACGCAGTATTTT.

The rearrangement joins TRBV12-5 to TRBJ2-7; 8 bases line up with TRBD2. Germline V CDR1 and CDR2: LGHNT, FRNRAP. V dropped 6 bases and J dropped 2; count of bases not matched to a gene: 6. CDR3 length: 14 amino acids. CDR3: CASGTPGLAYEQYF. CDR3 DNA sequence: TGTGCTAGTGGAACTCCGGGACTAGCCTACGAGCAGTACTTC.

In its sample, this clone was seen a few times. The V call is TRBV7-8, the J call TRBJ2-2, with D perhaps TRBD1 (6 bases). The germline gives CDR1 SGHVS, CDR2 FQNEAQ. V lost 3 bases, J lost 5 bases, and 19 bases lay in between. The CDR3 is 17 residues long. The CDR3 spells CASSFREGHSRTGELFF. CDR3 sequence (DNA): TGTGCCAGCAGCTTCCGCGAGGGACACAGCCGAACCGGGGAGCTGTTTTTT.

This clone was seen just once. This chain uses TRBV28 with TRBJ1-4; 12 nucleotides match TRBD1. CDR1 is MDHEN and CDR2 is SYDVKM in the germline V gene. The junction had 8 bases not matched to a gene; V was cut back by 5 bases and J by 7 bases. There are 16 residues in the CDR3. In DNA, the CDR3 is TGTGCCAGCAGTCCCCTCGGGACAGGGGGCGCTGAAAAACTGTTTTTT. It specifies CASSPLGTGGAEKLFF.

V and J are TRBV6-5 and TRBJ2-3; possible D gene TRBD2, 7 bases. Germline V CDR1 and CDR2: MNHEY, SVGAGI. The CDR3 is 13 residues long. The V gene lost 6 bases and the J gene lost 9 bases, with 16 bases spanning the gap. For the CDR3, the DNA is TGTGCCAGCAGCTTACAGGGAGGGATCACGCAGTATTTT. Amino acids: CASSLQGGITQYF.

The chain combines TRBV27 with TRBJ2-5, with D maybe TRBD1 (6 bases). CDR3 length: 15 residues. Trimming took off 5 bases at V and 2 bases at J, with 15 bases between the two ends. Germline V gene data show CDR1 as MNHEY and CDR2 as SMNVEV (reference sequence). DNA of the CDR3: TGTGCCAGCAGTCTCAACAGGGCAAGGCAAGAGACCCAGTACTTC. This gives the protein CASSLNRARQETQYF.

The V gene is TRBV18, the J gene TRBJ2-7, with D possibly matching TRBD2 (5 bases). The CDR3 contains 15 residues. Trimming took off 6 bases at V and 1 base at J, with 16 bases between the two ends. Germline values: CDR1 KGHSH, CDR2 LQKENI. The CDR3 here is CASSPRKGVSYEQYF. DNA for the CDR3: TGTGCCAGCTCGCCAAGGAAGGGAGTTTCCTACGAGCAGTACTTC.

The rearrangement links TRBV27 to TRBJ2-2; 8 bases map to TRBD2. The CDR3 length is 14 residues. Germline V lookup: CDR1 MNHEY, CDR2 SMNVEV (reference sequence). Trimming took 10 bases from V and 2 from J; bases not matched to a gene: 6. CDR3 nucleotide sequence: TGTGCCACCAAAGCGGGGGCTAACACCGGGGAGCTGTTTTTT. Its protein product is CATKAGANTGELFF.

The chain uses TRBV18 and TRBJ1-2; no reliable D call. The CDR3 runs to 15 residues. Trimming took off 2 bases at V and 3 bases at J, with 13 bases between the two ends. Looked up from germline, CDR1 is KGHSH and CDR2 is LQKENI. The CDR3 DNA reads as TGTGCCAGCTCACCAAGCAGCCAGGTCGACTATGGCTACACCTTC. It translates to CASSPSSQVDYGYTF.

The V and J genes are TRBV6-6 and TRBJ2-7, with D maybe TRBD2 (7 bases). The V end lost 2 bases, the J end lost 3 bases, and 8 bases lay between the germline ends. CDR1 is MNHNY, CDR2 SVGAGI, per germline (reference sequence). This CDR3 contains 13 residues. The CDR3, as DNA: TGTGCCAGCAGTTACAGGGGGGGCTACGAGCAGTACTTC. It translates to CASSYRGGYEQYF.

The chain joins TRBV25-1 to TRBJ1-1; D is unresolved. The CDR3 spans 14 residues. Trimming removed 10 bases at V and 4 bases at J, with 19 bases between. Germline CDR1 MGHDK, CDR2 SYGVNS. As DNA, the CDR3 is TGTGCCACCCTAAGCCAAGGGAGAGGCACTGAAGCTTTCTTT. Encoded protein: CATLSQGRGTEAFF.

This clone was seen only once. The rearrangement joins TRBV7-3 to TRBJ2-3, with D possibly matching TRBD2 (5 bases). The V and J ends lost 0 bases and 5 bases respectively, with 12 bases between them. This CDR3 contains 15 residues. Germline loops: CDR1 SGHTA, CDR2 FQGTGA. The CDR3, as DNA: TGTGCCAGCAGCTTAACTGCACGGGAAGTAGATACGCAGTATTTT. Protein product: CASSLTAREVDTQYF.

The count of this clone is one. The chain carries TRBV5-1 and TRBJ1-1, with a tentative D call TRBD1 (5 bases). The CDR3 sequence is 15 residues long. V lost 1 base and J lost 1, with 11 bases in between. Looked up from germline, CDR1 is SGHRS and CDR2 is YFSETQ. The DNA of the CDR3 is TGCGCCAGCAGCTTGACGTCAACAGGGAACACTGAAGCTTTCTTT. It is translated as CASSLTSTGNTEAFF. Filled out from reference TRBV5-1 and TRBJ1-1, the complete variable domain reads KAGVTQTPRYLIKTRGQQVTLSCSPISGHRSVSWYQQTPGQGLQFLFEYFSETQRNKGNFPGRFSGRQFSNSRSEMNVSTLELGDSALYLCASSLTSTGNTEAFFGQGTRLTVV.

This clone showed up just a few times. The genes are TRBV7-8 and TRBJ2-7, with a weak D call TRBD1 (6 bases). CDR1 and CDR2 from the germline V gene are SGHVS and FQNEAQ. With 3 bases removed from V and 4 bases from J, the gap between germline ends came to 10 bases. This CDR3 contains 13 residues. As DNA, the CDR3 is TGTGCCAGCAGCTTCGACAGGCAATACGAGCAGTACTTC. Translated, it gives CASSFDRQYEQYF.

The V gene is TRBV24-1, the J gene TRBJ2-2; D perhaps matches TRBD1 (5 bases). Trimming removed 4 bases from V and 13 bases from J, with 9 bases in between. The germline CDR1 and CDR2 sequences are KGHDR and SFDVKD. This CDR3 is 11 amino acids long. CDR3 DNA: TGTGCCACCAGTGACCTCACAGGGCTGTTTTTT. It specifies CATSDLTGLFF.

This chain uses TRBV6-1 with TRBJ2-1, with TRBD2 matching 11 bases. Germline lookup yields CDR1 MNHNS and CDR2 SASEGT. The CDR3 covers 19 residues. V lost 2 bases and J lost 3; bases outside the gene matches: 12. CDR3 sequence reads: CASSERTSGRDSLYNEQFF. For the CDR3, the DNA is TGTGCCAGCAGTGAACGTACTAGCGGGAGAGATAGCCTCTACAATGAGCAGTTCTTC.

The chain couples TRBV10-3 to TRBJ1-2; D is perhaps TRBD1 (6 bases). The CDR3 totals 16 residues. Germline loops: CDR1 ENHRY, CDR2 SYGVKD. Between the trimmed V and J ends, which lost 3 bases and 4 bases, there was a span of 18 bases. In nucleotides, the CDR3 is TGTGCCATCAGTGACAGGGGCTCTGGGTTGGTCTATGGCTACACCTTC. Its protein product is CAISDRGSGLVYGYTF.

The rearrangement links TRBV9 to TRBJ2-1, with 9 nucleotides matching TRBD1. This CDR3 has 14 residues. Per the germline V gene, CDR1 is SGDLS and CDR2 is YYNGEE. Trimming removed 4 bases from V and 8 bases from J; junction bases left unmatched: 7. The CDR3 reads CASSKGQGFDEQFF. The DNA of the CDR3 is TGTGCCAGCAGCAAAGGACAGGGGTTCGATGAGCAGTTCTTC.

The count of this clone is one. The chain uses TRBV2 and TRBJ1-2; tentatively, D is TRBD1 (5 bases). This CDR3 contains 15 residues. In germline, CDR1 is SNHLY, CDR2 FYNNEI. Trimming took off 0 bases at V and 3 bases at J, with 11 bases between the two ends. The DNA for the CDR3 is TGTGCCAGCAGTGAAGCCCAGGACACTTACTATGGCTACACCTTC. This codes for CASSEAQDTYYGYTF.

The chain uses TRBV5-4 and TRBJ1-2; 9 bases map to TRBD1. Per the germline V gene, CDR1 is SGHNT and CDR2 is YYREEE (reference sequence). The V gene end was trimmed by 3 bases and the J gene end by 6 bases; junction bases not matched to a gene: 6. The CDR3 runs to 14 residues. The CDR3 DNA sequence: TGTGCCAGCAGCTCCACGACAGGGGGAGATGGCTACACCTTC. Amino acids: CASSSTTGGDGYTF.

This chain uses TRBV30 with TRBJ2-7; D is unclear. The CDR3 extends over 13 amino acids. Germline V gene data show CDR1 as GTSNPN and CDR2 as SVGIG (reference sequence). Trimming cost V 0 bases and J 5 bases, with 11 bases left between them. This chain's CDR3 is CAWSVEDSNEQYF. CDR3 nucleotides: TGTGCCTGGAGTGTAGAGGATTCGAACGAGCAGTACTTC.

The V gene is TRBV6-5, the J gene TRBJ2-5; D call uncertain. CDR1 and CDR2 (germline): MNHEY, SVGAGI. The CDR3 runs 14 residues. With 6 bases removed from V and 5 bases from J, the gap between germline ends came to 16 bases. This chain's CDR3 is CASSQDVSTETQYF. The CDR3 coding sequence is TGTGCCAGCAGCCAGGATGTATCTACCGAGACCCAGTACTTC.

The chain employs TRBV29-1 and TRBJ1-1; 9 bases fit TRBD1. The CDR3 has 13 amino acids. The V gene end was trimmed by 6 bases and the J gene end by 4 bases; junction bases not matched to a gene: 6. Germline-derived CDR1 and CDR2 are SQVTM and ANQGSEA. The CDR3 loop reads CSVGDRVGTEAFF. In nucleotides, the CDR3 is TGCAGCGTGGGGGACAGGGTGGGCACTGAAGCTTTCTTT.

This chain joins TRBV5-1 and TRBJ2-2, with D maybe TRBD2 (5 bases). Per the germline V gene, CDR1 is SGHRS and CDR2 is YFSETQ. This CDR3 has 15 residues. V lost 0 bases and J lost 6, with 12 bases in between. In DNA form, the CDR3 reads TGCGCCAGCAGCTTGGGATCGGCGGGTGCCGGGGAGCTGTTTTTT. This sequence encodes CASSLGSAGAGELFF.

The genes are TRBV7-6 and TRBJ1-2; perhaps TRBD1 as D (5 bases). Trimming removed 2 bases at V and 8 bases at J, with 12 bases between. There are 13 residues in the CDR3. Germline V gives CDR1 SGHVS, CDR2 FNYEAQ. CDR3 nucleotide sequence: TGTGCCAGCAGCTTATGGCAGGGCTGGGGCTACACCTTC. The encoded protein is CASSLWQGWGYTF.